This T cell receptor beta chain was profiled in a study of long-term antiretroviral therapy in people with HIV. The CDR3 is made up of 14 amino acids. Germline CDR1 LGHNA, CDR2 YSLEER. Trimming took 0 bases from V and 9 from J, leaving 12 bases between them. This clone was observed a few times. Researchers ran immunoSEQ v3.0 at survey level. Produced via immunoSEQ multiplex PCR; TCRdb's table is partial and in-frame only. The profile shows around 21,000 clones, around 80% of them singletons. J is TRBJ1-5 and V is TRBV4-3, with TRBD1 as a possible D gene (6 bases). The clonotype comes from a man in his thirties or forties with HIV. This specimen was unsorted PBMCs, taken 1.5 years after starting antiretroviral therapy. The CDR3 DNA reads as TGCGCCAGCAGCCAAGACACAGGGAACGTGCCCCAGCATTTT. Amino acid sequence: CASSQDTGNVPQHF.